Below are 19 T cell receptor beta chains sequenced from a single sample in a study of blood T cell repertoires in COVID-19. The assay was immunoSEQ multiplex PCR, and TCRdb's table has in-frame clones only and misses some. The sample holds 130,000 to 150,000 clones, 84% seen once. Sequenced material: peripheral blood. Source of these receptors: a woman of 80 years or more in a cohort sampled during active or convalescent COVID-19.

This clone has only one observation. The junction departs from germline at one end; a sequencing error may be responsible. V is TRBV7-7 and J is TRBJ1-1, with 7 bases aligning to TRBD1. Germline loops: CDR1 SSHAT, CDR2 FNYEAQ (reference sequence). The CDR3 is 14 residues long. CDR3 in amino acids: CASSPTLGTEEAFF. The CDR3 DNA reads TGTGCTAGCAGCCCAACGTTAGGGACAGAAGAAGCTTTCTTT.

This clone turned up a few times. This sequence joins TRBV2 and TRBJ1-6; 7 nucleotides line up with TRBD1. Trimming removed 0 bases from V and 10 bases from J; junction bases left unmatched: 9. This CDR3 has 16 amino acids. The germline V gene has CDR1 SNHLY and CDR2 FYNNEI. The CDR3 region has the DNA TGTGCCAGCAGTGAAGCCGGGACAGAAAGGGGATCACCCCTCCACTTT. It codes for CASSEAGTERGSPLHF.

This rearrangement joins TRBV5-1 to TRBJ2-1; no clear D. Germline V gene data show CDR1 as SGHRS and CDR2 as YFSETQ. Trimming stripped 0 bases from V and 8 bases from J, with 6 bases between. This CDR3 has 12 amino acids. The chain's CDR3 is CASSLGLYEQFF. The CDR3 DNA follows: TGCGCCAGCAGCTTGGGTTTATATGAGCAGTTCTTC.

The chain recombines TRBV5-4 with TRBJ2-1; 11 nucleotides align to TRBD2. Trimming cost V 4 bases and J 9 bases; bases outside gene matches: 6. Per germline, CDR1 SGHNT and CDR2 YYREEE (reference sequence). CDR3 length: 14 residues. The CDR3 DNA reads as TGTGCCAGCAGCCTTAGCGGGGGGGCCGTTGAGCAGTTCTTC. Its translation: CASSLSGGAVEQFF. Full variable domain (remainder filled in from reference TRBV5-4 and TRBJ2-1): ETGVTQSPTHLIKTRGQQVTLRCSSQSGHNTVSWYQQALGQGPQFIFQYYREEENGRGNFPPRFSGLQFPNYSSELNVNALELDDSALYLCASSLSGGAVEQFFGPGTRLTVL.

In this sample, this clone turned up many times. V gene TRBV2 combines with J gene TRBJ2-7, with a possible D match to TRBD2 (5 bases). Germline CDR1 and CDR2: SNHLY and FYNNEI. The germline V and J ends were trimmed by 8 bases and 3 bases, with 11 bases remaining between them. The CDR3 loop spans 12 amino acids. The CDR3 DNA follows: TGTGCCAGCGCGATCCGGGACTACGAGCAGTACGTC. Its protein is CASAIRDYEQYV.

The V call is TRBV28, the J call TRBJ2-7; the D is unclear. The CDR3 has 16 amino acids. Trimming shortened V by 4 bases and J by 1 base, and 17 bases separated the two germline ends. The germline V gene has CDR1 MDHEN and CDR2 SYDVKM. CDR3 residues: CASSSGGGPRSYEQYV. The CDR3 nucleotides read TGTGCCAGCAGTTCCGGTGGTGGGCCAAGATCCTACGAGCAGTACGTC.

CDR3 bases: TGTGCCAGCAGTTTATTTATTAGGGCCGACAGGAATCAGCCCCAGCATTTT. Its translation is CASSLFIRADRNQPQHF. This sequence joins TRBV28 and TRBJ1-5, with D perhaps matching TRBD1 (6 bases). The CDR3 consists of 17 residues. Trimming took 1 base from V and 4 from J, leaving 17 bases between them. Germline CDR1 MDHEN, CDR2 SYDVKM.

The chain employs TRBV29-1 and TRBJ2-7; 9 bases map to TRBD1. The CDR3 runs to 14 residues. J lost 1 base, V lost 6 bases, and 7 bases had no gene match. Germline V CDR1 and CDR2: SQVTM, ANQGSEA. CDR3 nucleotide sequence: TGCAGCGTCGCCGGGACAGGGACTTCCTACGAGCAGTACTTC. Residues: CSVAGTGTSYEQYF.

The V call is TRBV4-1, the J call TRBJ2-3; the D gene is possibly TRBD2 (6 bases). This CDR3 is built from 16 residues. V was shortened by 8 bases and J by 0 bases, with 18 bases between the two germline ends. The germline gives CDR1 MGHRA, CDR2 YSYEKL. The chain's CDR3 is CASSTGGPSSTDTQYF. The CDR3 bases are TGCGCCAGCTCGACCGGGGGACCGTCTAGCACAGATACGCAGTATTTT.

The genes are TRBV7-9 and TRBJ1-1, with 10 bases aligning to TRBD1. With V trimmed by 3 bases and J by 3 bases, 4 bases remained unmatched. Germline V gives CDR1 SEHNR, CDR2 FQNEAQ (reference sequence). The CDR3 sequence is 15 residues long. This chain's CDR3 is CASSFDRGPDTEAFF. The CDR3 DNA reads TGTGCCAGCAGCTTCGACAGGGGGCCAGACACTGAAGCTTTCTTT.

The chain links TRBV28 to TRBJ2-2; 8 bases match TRBD1. V dropped 3 bases and J dropped 7; count of bases not matched to a gene: 7. Germline CDR1 MDHEN, CDR2 SYDVKM. The CDR3 contains 15 residues. CDR3 in amino acids: CASSFVNRGNGELFF. The CDR3, as DNA: TGTGCCAGCAGTTTTGTTAACAGGGGGAACGGGGAGCTGTTTTTT.

Here the CDR3 reads CAISGGQGSTDTQYF. For the CDR3, the DNA is TGTGCCATCAGTGGCGGACAGGGTTCCACAGATACGCAGTATTTT. V gene TRBV10-3 combines with J gene TRBJ2-3; 8 bases are a match to TRBD1. The V segment lost 4 bases and the J segment 2 bases; nucleotides outside the gene matches: 5. Germline CDR1 ENHRY, CDR2 SYGVKD. The CDR3 covers 15 residues.

The chain joins TRBV6-6 to TRBJ1-2; tentative D call: TRBD1 (5 bases). Germline V gene sequence: CDR1 MNHNY, CDR2 SVGAGI (reference sequence). The CDR3 length is 13 residues. V was pared by 4 bases and J by 4 bases, with 10 bases between. CDR3 protein: CASSSDSIYGYTF. In DNA form, the CDR3 reads TGTGCCAGCAGTTCCGACAGCATCTATGGCTACACCTTC.

The chain links TRBV5-6 to TRBJ2-1; 9 bases fit TRBD2. J was trimmed by 2 bases and V by 0 bases; bases with no gene match: 0. The CDR3 runs to 15 residues. Germline CDR1 is SGHDT and CDR2 is YYEEEE. CDR3: CASSLGGGAYNEQFF. The CDR3 DNA follows: TGTGCCAGCAGCTTGGGCGGGGGGGCCTACAATGAGCAGTTCTTC. Complete variable domain (other parts from reference TRBV5-6 and TRBJ2-1): DAGVTQSPTHLIKTRGQQVTLRCSPKSGHDTVSWYQQALGQGPQFIFQYYEEEERQRGNFPDRFSGHQFPNYSSELNVNALLLGDSALYLCASSLGGGAYNEQFFGPGTRLTVL.

This clone was seen only once. J is TRBJ2-5 and V is TRBV15; TRBD1 matches at 9 bases. Per the germline V gene, CDR1 is LNHNV and CDR2 is YYDKDF (reference sequence). V was clipped by 8 bases and J by 1 base; unmatched bases: 2. This CDR3 has 13 residues. DNA of the CDR3: TGTGCCACCGGGACAGGGCCCCAAGAGACCCAGTACTTC. Amino acid sequence: CATGTGPQETQYF.

This clone was recorded only once. The chain carries TRBV19 and TRBJ2-1; 11 nucleotides align to TRBD2. CDR1 and CDR2 from the germline V gene are LNHDA and SQIVND (reference sequence). The V segment lost 4 bases and the J segment 4 bases; nucleotides outside the gene matches: 9. This CDR3 region has 17 residues. The CDR3 protein is CASSTLAGGQGYNEQFF. The CDR3 region has the DNA TGTGCCAGTAGTACCTTAGCGGGGGGGCAGGGGTACAATGAGCAGTTCTTC.

The CDR3 region has the DNA TGTGCCAGCAGTTTAGATTTCGGGACTAGCGGGGACAACACAGATACGCAGTATTTT. This codes for CASSLDFGTSGDNTDTQYF. J is TRBJ2-3 and V is TRBV28, with 13 bases fitting TRBD2. The CDR3 covers 19 residues. Germline V gene data show CDR1 as MDHEN and CDR2 as SYDVKM. Unmatched junction bases numbered 10, after V lost 2 bases and J lost 2 bases.

The chain recombines TRBV5-1 with TRBJ2-3; a possible D gene is TRBD2 (6 bases). Germline V gives CDR1 SGHRS, CDR2 YFSETQ. The length of the CDR3 is 18 residues. Trimming pared 3 bases from V and 4 bases from J, leaving 24 bases between. In DNA form, the CDR3 reads TGCGCCAGCAGCTCGAGACCTCCCGGGAGAAGTAGGGCAGATACGCAGTATTTT. It translates to CASSSRPPGRSRADTQYF.

The CDR3: CASLGGHGGETDTQYF. The CDR3 DNA reads as TGTGCCAGCTTGGGCGGGCACGGGGGGGAGACAGATACGCAGTATTTT. J is TRBJ2-3 and V is TRBV7-8, with TRBD2 matching 8 bases. CDR3 length equals 16 residues. Germline loops: CDR1 SGHVS, CDR2 FQNEAQ. The trim removed 8 bases at V and 3 bases at J, leaving 13 bases unmatched.